Following are 20 T cell receptor beta chains from one sample sequenced in a study of T cells in Graves' hyperthyroidism and ophthalmopathy. Amplified TCR beta CDR3 regions came from RNA transcripts. The HTBI set primed first-round TCR CDR3 RT-PCR. TCRdb re-analysed the multiplex PCR reads in MiXCR, keeping a single row per CDR3 protein. This repertoire shows about 640,000 distinct CDR3 sequences, less than 25% found once; its top ten account for around a third. Material for sequencing was blood. The source of these receptors is a man aged 30-40 years with Graves' ophthalmopathy.

There are many counts of this clonotype. This chain uses TRBV5-1 with TRBJ2-1, with D possibly being TRBD2 (6 bases). The germline V gene encodes CDR1 SGHRS and CDR2 YFSETQ. This CDR3 region has 18 residues. V lost 4 bases and J 4 bases, leaving 24 bases between the germline ends. The CDR3 bases are TGCGCCAGCAGCGTGCCGAGGAGGGCAAGGGGCCAATACAATGAGCAGTTCTTC. Its translation is CASSVPRRARGQYNEQFF.

This clonotype was seen at least ten times. The chain employs TRBV30 and TRBJ1-6; 10 nucleotides line up with TRBD1. The CDR3 runs to 14 residues. The V gene's germline CDR1 is GTSNPN and CDR2 SVGIG (reference sequence). V lost 4 bases, J lost 13 bases, and 10 bases stayed unmatched. CDR3 residues: CAWNPGQGGRPLHF. CDR3 DNA: TGTGCCTGGAACCCCGGACAGGGGGGGAGGCCCCTCCACTTT.

This clonotype was seen more than once but under ten times. The chain joins TRBV12-3 or TRBV12-4 to TRBJ2-3; TRBD2 matches at 7 bases. V trimming: 6 bases; J trimming: 4 bases; junction bases outside the gene matches: 4. This CDR3 has 13 residues. Here the CDR3 reads CASRILAADTQYF. The CDR3 nucleotides are TGTGCCAGCAGAATTCTAGCGGCAGATACGCAGTATTTT.

In this sample, this clonotype turned up many times. V gene TRBV30 combines with J gene TRBJ2-7, with TRBD2 matching 11 bases. Germline V gives CDR1 GTSNPN, CDR2 SVGIG (reference sequence). CDR3 length: 14 amino acids. V dropped 1 base and J dropped 2; count of bases not matched to a gene: 1. The CDR3: CAWSGLAGPYEQYF. CDR3 nucleotides: TGTGCCTGGAGTGGACTAGCGGGACCCTACGAGCAGTACTTC.

As concerns this clonotype: The germline gene is not matched at one end of the junction; a read error may be the cause. This rearrangement joins TRBV18 to TRBJ1-4; D remains unclear. CDR1 is KGHSH, CDR2 LQKENI, per germline. The CDR3 contains 14 residues. CDR3 residues: CTSSPLQFNEKLFF. In DNA, the CDR3 is TGTACCAGCTCACCACTACAGTTTAATGAAAAACTGTTTTTT. The full variable domain, rest sourced from reference TRBV18 and TRBJ1-4, is NAGVMQNPRHLVRRRGQEARLRCSPMKGHSHVYWYRQLPEEGLKFMVYLQKENIIDESGMPKERFSAEFPKEGPSILRIQQVVRGDSAAYFCTSSPLQFNEKLFFGSGTQLSVL.

This clonotype occurred many times. The V gene is TRBV28, the J gene TRBJ2-1; 12 positions match TRBD2. The CDR3 length is 16 residues. V lost 1 base to trimming and J lost 7 bases; unmatched junction nucleotides: 5. CDR1 is MDHEN and CDR2 is SYDVKM in the germline V gene. The CDR3: CASSLLGLAGRNEQFF. DNA of the CDR3: TGTGCCAGCAGTTTATTGGGACTAGCGGGCCGAAATGAGCAGTTCTTC.

This chain connects TRBV6-5 to TRBJ1-1; D remains unclear. Germline V gene lookup returns CDR1 MNHEY and CDR2 SVGAGI. The CDR3 is made up of 15 amino acids. With 2 bases removed from V and 6 bases from J, the gap between germline ends came to 16 bases. In DNA, the CDR3 is TGTGCCAGCAGTTACGAGGGCCCCTCGAGGGCTGAAGCTTTCTTT. Encoded protein: CASSYEGPSRAEAFF.

This clonotype was observed at least ten times. The chain joins TRBV12-3 or TRBV12-4 to TRBJ1-5, with a possible D match to TRBD1 (5 bases). The V and J ends lost 5 bases and 7 bases respectively, with 12 bases between them. This CDR3 region has 13 residues. As DNA, the CDR3 is TGTGCCAGCAGTGCTCAGGGAGTCCAGCCCCAGCATTTT. Its protein product is CASSAQGVQPQHF.

The J gene is TRBJ1-3, the V gene TRBV6-2 or TRBV6-3; D gene unclear. This CDR3 spans 11 amino acids. Trimming removed 5 bases at V and 5 bases at J, with 4 bases between. CDR1 is MNHEY and CDR2 is SVGEGT in the germline V gene. CDR3 coding DNA: TGTGCCAGCAGTGGCCGAAACACCATATATTTT. Protein: CASSGRNTIYF.

The chain has TRBV20-1 and TRBJ1-3, with a weak D call TRBD1 (5 bases). Looked up from germline, CDR1 is DFQATT and CDR2 is SNEGSKA (reference sequence). The CDR3 has 14 amino acids. The V and J ends lost 3 bases and 0 bases respectively, with 9 bases between them. The CDR3 nucleotides read TGCAGTGCTAGTTACAGGAGCTCTGGAAACACCATATATTTT. It specifies CSASYRSSGNTIYF.

This clonotype was counted only a few times. The chain joins TRBV11-3 to TRBJ2-5; 13 nucleotides agree with TRBD2. V shed 5 bases, J shed 4 bases, and the junction held 4 bases outside the gene matches. CDR1 is SGHNT and CDR2 is YENEEA in the germline V gene. This CDR3 region has 15 residues. CDR3 region: CASSPGLAGIETQYF. The CDR3, as DNA: TGTGCCAGCAGCCCGGGACTAGCGGGAATAGAGACCCAGTACTTC.

V usage is TRBV19 and J usage is TRBJ2-7; 7 positions agree with TRBD2. Germline lookup yields CDR1 LNHDA and CDR2 SQIVND (reference sequence). J lost 3 bases, V lost 6 bases, and 5 bases had no gene match. This CDR3 is 13 amino acids long. The CDR3 DNA reads as TGTGCCAGTAGCATGGCGGGGGTCTACGAGCAGTACTTC. This encodes CASSMAGVYEQYF.

J is TRBJ1-1 and V is TRBV28; D is ambiguous. CDR1 is MDHEN, CDR2 SYDVKM, per germline. The CDR3 contains 14 residues. Trimming pared 0 bases from V and 1 base from J, leaving 6 bases between. CDR3 residues: CASSLWSQNTEAFF. The CDR3 coding sequence is TGTGCCAGCAGTTTATGGTCCCAGAACACTGAAGCTTTCTTT.

This clonotype was seen repeatedly, ten times or more. The chain is built from TRBV3-1 and TRBJ1-2; 9 bases are a match to TRBD1. The CDR3 spans 17 residues. V lost 1 base, J lost 6 bases, and 12 bases stayed unmatched. CDR1 is LGHDT, CDR2 YNNKEL, per germline (reference sequence). The CDR3 spells CASSQGIDRGSYHGYTF. CDR3 coding DNA: TGTGCCAGCAGCCAAGGTATAGACAGGGGGAGTTATCATGGCTACACCTTC. The full variable domain, with the rest looked up from reference TRBV3-1 and TRBJ1-2, is DTAVSQTPKYLVTQMGNDKSIKCEQNLGHDTMYWYKQDSKKFLKIMFSYNNKELIINETVPNRFSPKSPDKAHLNLHINSLELGDSAVYFCASSQGIDRGSYHGYTFGSGTRLTVV.

This clonotype was observed at least ten times. The V call is TRBV2, the J call TRBJ1-5, with no clear D. Germline CDR1 reads SNHLY; CDR2 reads FYNNEI. V was pared by 1 base and J by 7 bases, with 11 bases between. The CDR3 loop spans 14 amino acids. As DNA, the CDR3 is TGTGCCAGCAGTGAAGAAGTCGGTAACCAGCCCCAGCATTTT. The encoded protein is CASSEEVGNQPQHF.

This clonotype was recorded once. For the CDR3, the DNA is TGTGCCATTGGGCCTTCTGGAAACACCATATATTTT. Translating gives CAIGPSGNTIYF. The rearrangement uses TRBV10-3 and TRBJ1-3; D is ambiguous. V lost 9 bases, J lost 1 base, and 7 bases lay in between. Germline CDR1 reads ENHRY; CDR2 reads SYGVKD. The CDR3 totals 12 residues.

This clonotype was counted only a few times. The rearrangement joins TRBV27 to TRBJ2-1; 9 bases are shared with TRBD2. Germline trimming cut 6 bases from V and 3 bases from J; bases unmatched to any gene: 9. From germline, CDR1 is MNHEY and CDR2 SMNVEV (reference sequence). The CDR3 contains 16 residues. CDR3: CASSRLAAGGYNEQFF. The CDR3 DNA is TGTGCCAGCAGCAGACTAGCGGCAGGGGGCTACAATGAGCAGTTCTTC.

This clonotype was seen only a few times. The chain recombines TRBV5-6 with TRBJ1-6; 8 bases are a match to TRBD1. V trimming: 5 bases; J trimming: 7 bases; junction bases outside the gene matches: 5. The length of the CDR3 is 14 residues. Germline loops: CDR1 SGHDT, CDR2 YYEEEE. CDR3 in amino acids: CASSSTGVNSPLHF. CDR3 coding DNA: TGTGCCAGCAGTTCGACAGGGGTCAATTCACCCCTCCACTTT.

This clonotype has just a few counts. This chain connects TRBV20-1 to TRBJ2-3; 8 bases map to TRBD2. In germline, CDR1 is DFQATT, CDR2 SNEGSKA (reference sequence). V was pared by 3 bases and J by 0 bases, with 2 bases of the junction left unmatched. This CDR3 contains 14 residues. CDR3 residues: CSARPSGSTDTQYF. CDR3 nucleotide sequence: TGCAGTGCTAGGCCTAGCGGGAGCACAGATACGCAGTATTTT.

The chain combines TRBV9 with TRBJ2-7, with TRBD1 matching 9 bases. The germline gives CDR1 SGDLS, CDR2 YYNGEE. Unmatched junction bases numbered 6, after V lost 7 bases and J lost 4 bases. The CDR3 runs 13 residues. CDR3 residues: CASQTGGYYEQYF. CDR3 DNA sequence: TGTGCCAGCCAAACAGGGGGCTATTACGAGCAGTACTTC.